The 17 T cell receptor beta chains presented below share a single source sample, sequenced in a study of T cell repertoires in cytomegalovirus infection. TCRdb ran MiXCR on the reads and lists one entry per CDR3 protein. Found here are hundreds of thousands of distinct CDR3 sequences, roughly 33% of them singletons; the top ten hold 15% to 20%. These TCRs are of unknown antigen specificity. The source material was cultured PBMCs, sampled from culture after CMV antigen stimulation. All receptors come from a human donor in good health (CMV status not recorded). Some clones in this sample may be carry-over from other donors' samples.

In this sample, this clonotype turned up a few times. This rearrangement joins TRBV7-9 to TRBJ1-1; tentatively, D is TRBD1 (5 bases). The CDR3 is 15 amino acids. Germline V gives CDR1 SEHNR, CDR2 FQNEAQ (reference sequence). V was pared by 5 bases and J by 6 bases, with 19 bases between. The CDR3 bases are TGTGCCAGCAGCCTTTTGGGGGGGAGGCAGGCTGAAGCTTTCTTT. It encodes CASSLLGGRQAEAFF.

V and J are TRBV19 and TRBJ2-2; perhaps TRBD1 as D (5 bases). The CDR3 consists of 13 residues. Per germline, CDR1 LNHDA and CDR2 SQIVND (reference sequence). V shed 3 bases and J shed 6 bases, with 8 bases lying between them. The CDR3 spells CASSMTVPGELFF. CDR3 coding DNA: TGTGCCAGTAGTATGACAGTACCCGGGGAGCTGTTTTTT.

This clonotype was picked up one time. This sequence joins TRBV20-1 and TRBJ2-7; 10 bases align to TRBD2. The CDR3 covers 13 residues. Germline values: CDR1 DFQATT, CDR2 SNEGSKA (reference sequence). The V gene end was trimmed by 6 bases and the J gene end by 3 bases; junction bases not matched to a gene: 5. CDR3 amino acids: CSAKIAGGYEQYF. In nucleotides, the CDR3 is TGCAGTGCCAAAATAGCGGGGGGCTACGAGCAGTACTTC.

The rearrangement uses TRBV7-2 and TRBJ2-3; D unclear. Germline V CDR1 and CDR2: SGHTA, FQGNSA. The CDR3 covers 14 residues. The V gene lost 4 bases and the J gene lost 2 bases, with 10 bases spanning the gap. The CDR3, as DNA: TGTGCCAGCAGCTCGGAACTCTTCACAGATACGCAGTATTTT. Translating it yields CASSSELFTDTQYF. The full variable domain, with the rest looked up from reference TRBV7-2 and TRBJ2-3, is GAGVSQSPSNKVTEKGKDVELRCDPISGHTALYWYRQSLGQGLEFLIYFQGNSAPDKSGLPSDRFSAERTGGSVSTLTIQRTQQEDSAVYLCASSSELFTDTQYFGPGTRLTVL.

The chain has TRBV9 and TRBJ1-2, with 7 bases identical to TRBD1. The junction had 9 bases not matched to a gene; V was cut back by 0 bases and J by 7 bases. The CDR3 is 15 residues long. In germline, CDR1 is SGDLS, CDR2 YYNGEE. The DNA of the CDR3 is TGTGCCAGCAGCGTAGCTTCGCAGGGGGTAGGTGGCTACACCTTC. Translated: CASSVASQGVGGYTF.

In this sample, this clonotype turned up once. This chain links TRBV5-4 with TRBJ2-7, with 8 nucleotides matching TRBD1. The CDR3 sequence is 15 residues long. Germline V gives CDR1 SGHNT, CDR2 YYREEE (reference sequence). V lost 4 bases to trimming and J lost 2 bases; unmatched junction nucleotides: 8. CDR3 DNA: TGTGCCAGCAGCCACCGACAGGGGAATCCCTACGAGCAGTACTTC. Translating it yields CASSHRQGNPYEQYF.

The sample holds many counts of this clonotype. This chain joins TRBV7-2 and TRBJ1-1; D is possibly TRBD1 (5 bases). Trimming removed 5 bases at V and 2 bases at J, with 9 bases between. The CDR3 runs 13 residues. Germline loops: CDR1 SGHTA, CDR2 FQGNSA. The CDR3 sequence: CASSRDRNTEAFF. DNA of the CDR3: TGTGCCAGCAGCCGAGACAGAAACACTGAAGCTTTCTTT. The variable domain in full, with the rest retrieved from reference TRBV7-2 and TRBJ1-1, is GAGVSQSPSNKVTEKGKDVELRCDPISGHTALYWYRQSLGQGLEFLIYFQGNSAPDKSGLPSDRFSAERTGGSVSTLTIQRTQQEDSAVYLCASSRDRNTEAFFGQGTRLTVV.

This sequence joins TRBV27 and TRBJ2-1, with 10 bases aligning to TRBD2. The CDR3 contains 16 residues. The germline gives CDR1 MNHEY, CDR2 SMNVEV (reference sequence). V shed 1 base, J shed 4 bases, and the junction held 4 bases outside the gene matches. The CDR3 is CASSLYRAGGYNEQFF. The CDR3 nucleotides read TGTGCCAGCAGTTTATATCGAGCGGGGGGGTACAATGAGCAGTTCTTC.

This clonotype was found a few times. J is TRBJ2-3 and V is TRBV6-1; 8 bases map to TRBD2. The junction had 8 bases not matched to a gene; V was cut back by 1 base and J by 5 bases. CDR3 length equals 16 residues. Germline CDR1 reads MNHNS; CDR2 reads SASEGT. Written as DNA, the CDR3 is TGTGCCAGCAGTGAAGTTATTAGCGGGGTGAAAGATACGCAGTATTTT. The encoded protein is CASSEVISGVKDTQYF.

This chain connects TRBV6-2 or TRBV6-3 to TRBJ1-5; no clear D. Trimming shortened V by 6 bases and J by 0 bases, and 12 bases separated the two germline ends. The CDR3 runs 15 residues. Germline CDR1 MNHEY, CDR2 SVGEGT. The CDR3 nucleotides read TGTGCCAGCAGAACCGAGCTACATAGCAATCAGCCCCAGCATTTT. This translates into CASRTELHSNQPQHF.

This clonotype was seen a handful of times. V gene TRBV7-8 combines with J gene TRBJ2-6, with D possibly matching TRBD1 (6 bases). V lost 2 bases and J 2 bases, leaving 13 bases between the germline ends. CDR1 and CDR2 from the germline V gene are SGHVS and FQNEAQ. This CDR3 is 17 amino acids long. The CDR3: CASSLRGHLTGANVLTF. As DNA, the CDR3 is TGTGCCAGCAGCTTAAGGGGACACCTTACTGGGGCCAACGTCCTGACTTTC.

Here the CDR3 reads CASSYPQRLPGEQYF. The CDR3 bases are TGTGCCAGCAGTTACCCACAGAGGCTGCCGGGCGAGCAGTACTTC. V gene TRBV6-6 combines with J gene TRBJ2-7; D is ambiguous. In germline, CDR1 is MNHNY, CDR2 SVGAGI (reference sequence). Trimming removed 2 bases from V and 6 bases from J, with 17 bases in between. This CDR3 contains 15 residues.

CDR3 protein: CASSRLATPYEQYF. CDR3 sequence (DNA): TGTGCCAGCAGCCGACTAGCAACTCCCTACGAGCAGTACTTC. The chain is built from TRBV11-2 and TRBJ2-7, with TRBD2 matching 7 bases. The length of the CDR3 is 14 residues. The ends lost 5 bases at V and 2 bases at J; junction bases unmatched: 6. The germline V gene has CDR1 SGHAT and CDR2 FQNNGV.

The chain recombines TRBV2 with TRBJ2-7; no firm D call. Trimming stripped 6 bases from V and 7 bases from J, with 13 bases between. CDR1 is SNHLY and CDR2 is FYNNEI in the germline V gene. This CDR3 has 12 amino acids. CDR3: CASRRRGVEQYF. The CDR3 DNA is TGTGCCAGCAGACGCAGAGGTGTAGAGCAGTACTTC.

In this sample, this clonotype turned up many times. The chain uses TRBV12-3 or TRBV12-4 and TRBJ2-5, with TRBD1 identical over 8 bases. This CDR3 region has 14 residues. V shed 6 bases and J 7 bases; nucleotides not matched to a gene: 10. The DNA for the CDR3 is TGTGCCAGCAGCTCGGACAGGGCTCAAAGGACCCAGTACTTC. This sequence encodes CASSSDRAQRTQYF.

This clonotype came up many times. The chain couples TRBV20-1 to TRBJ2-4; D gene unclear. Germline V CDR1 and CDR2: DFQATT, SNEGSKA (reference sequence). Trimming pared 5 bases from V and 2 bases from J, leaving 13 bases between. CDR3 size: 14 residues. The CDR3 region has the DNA TGCAGTGCTTTGGACGAGGCTTCCAAAAACATTCAGTACTTC. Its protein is CSALDEASKNIQYF.

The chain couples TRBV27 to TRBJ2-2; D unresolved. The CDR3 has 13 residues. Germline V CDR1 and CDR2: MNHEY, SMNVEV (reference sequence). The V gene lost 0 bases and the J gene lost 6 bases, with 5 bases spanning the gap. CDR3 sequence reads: CASSLSPAGELFF. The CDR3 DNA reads TGTGCCAGCAGTTTATCCCCCGCCGGGGAGCTGTTTTTT.